The next 29 T cell receptor beta chains were all read from a single sample in a study of blood T cell repertoires in COVID-19. Only in-frame clones appear in the TCRdb table, and some are missing; sequencing was by immunoSEQ multiplex PCR. The data hold about 160,000 clones, with around 82% observed a single time. The sequencing input was PBMCs or T cells enriched from blood (not recorded which). These receptors were collected from a man aged 55-75 years who had recovered from COVID-19.

This chain connects TRBV19 to TRBJ2-1, with TRBD1 as a possible D gene (6 bases). This CDR3 contains 14 residues. V was shortened by 4 bases and J by 4 bases, with 11 bases between the two germline ends. The germline V gene has CDR1 LNHDA and CDR2 SQIVND (reference sequence). DNA for the CDR3: TGTGCCAGTAGTACCGGACAGTTGTACAATGAGCAGTTCTTC. It codes for CASSTGQLYNEQFF.

The V gene is TRBV19, the J gene TRBJ2-1, with 7 nucleotides matching TRBD2. The length of the CDR3 is 15 residues. Germline V gives CDR1 LNHDA, CDR2 SQIVND (reference sequence). Unmatched junction bases numbered 2, after V lost 0 bases and J lost 3 bases. This CDR3 is CASSIDPSGYNEQFF. The CDR3 region has the DNA TGTGCCAGTAGTATAGACCCTAGCGGCTACAATGAGCAGTTCTTC.

This rearrangement joins TRBV2 to TRBJ1-1; tentatively, D is TRBD1 (6 bases). Per germline, CDR1 SNHLY and CDR2 FYNNEI. Trimming left V 1 base short and J 1 base short, with 13 bases between. This CDR3 spans 16 amino acids. The CDR3 sequence: CASSEGRQGQNTEAFF. DNA of the CDR3: TGTGCCAGCAGTGAAGGTAGGCAGGGACAGAACACTGAAGCTTTCTTT.

The rearrangement uses TRBV5-1 and TRBJ1-1; 9 positions agree with TRBD1. The CDR3 runs 16 residues. Per germline, CDR1 SGHRS and CDR2 YFSETQ. After removal of 4 bases from V and 3 bases from J, the junction contained 10 bases not matched to a gene. DNA for the CDR3: TGCGCCAGCAGCGGGACTTCCCGGACAGGGGACACTGAAGCTTTCTTT. Its protein is CASSGTSRTGDTEAFF.

J is TRBJ2-2 and V is TRBV7-2; 10 bases map to TRBD2. V lost 1 base, J lost 4 bases, and 3 bases stayed unmatched. Germline CDR1 reads SGHTA; CDR2 reads FQGNSA. This CDR3 is 16 amino acids long. The CDR3 DNA sequence: TGTGCCAGCAGCTTAGGACCTAGCGGGAGCACCGGGGAGCTGTTTTTT. Translated: CASSLGPSGSTGELFF.

The chain has TRBV10-1 and TRBJ1-2; TRBD1 matches at 7 bases. The CDR3 runs to 16 residues. Per the germline V gene, CDR1 is WNHNN and CDR2 is SYGVQD (reference sequence). J was trimmed by 2 bases and V by 3 bases; bases with no gene match: 9. The chain's CDR3 is CASSDYHPGGNYGYTF. In nucleotides, the CDR3 is TGCGCCAGCAGTGATTACCACCCAGGGGGAAACTATGGCTACACCTTC.

The chain has TRBV21-1 and TRBJ1-5; the table calls TRBD1, which could not be checked here. TRBV21-1 is labeled a pseudogene. CDR3 length: 16 residues. The CDR3 DNA sequence: TGTGCCAGCAGCAAAGCGGTACAACAGGGGAATCAGCCCCAGCATTTT. Its translation: CASSKAVQQGNQPQHF.

J is TRBJ2-5 and V is TRBV2, with a weak D call TRBD1 (5 bases). CDR3 length equals 12 residues. From germline, CDR1 is SNHLY and CDR2 FYNNEI. V was cut by 0 bases and J by 11 bases, with 10 bases left in between. The DNA of the CDR3 is TGTGCCAGCAGTGAAGCGCTGGCAGGGCAGTACTTC. Translating gives CASSEALAGQYF.

The V gene is TRBV7-6, the J gene TRBJ1-4, with 7 bases lining up with TRBD1. The CDR3 has 17 residues. Germline values: CDR1 SGHVS, CDR2 FNYEAQ. The trim removed 4 bases at V and 5 bases at J, leaving 13 bases unmatched. In DNA form, the CDR3 reads TGTGCCAGCAGCTCACCCTGGGTAGGGGGCGGGAATGAAAAACTGTTTTTT. It specifies CASSSPWVGGGNEKLFF.

The rearrangement joins TRBV24-1 to TRBJ2-1, with 11 positions matching TRBD2. Germline CDR1 reads KGHDR; CDR2 reads SFDVKD. After removal of 0 bases from V and 5 bases from J, the junction contained 2 bases not matched to a gene. The CDR3 is made up of 16 amino acids. DNA for the CDR3: TGTGCCACCAGTGATTTGCTAGCGGGAGGACACAATGAGCAGTTCTTC. Its translation: CATSDLLAGGHNEQFF.

V usage is TRBV7-3 and J usage is TRBJ2-1, with a weak D call TRBD1 (5 bases). With 2 bases removed from V and 9 bases from J, the gap between germline ends came to 14 bases. CDR1 is SGHTA and CDR2 is FQGTGA in the germline V gene. There are 14 residues in the CDR3. CDR3 bases: TGTGCCAGCAGCTTAGGTGGTAGGGGTGGTGAGCAGTTCTTC. It encodes CASSLGGRGGEQFF.

This clone appeared a few times. The sample contains more than one DNA sequence encoding this CDR3. J is TRBJ2-5 and V is TRBV5-1, with unresolved D. This CDR3 is built from 13 residues. Germline V gene sequence: CDR1 SGHRS, CDR2 YFSETQ. V lost 0 bases, J lost 4 bases, and 7 bases lay in between. The CDR3 is CASSLGAGETQYF. In DNA, the CDR3 is TGCGCCAGCAGCTTGGGGGCCGGAGAGACCCAGTACTTC.

This sequence joins TRBV5-1 and TRBJ2-1; D is unresolved. Trimming left V 0 bases short and J 0 bases short, with 10 bases between. The CDR3 consists of 16 residues. The germline gives CDR1 SGHRS, CDR2 YFSETQ. CDR3 DNA: TGCGCCAGCAGCTTGGACAGATCCAGCTCCTACAATGAGCAGTTCTTC. Translating gives CASSLDRSSSYNEQFF.

The V and J genes are TRBV9 and TRBJ1-2, with 10 bases aligning to TRBD1. CDR3 length: 13 residues. The ends lost 4 bases at V and 6 bases at J; junction bases unmatched: 3. Germline V gene data show CDR1 as SGDLS and CDR2 as YYNGEE. DNA for the CDR3: TGTGCCAGCAGCAGGACAGGGGGTAATGGCTACACCTTC. Its translation: CASSRTGGNGYTF.

This clone turned up a few times. The V gene is TRBV2, the J gene TRBJ1-2; 8 positions match TRBD1. V shed 5 bases, J shed 7 bases, and the junction held 6 bases outside the gene matches. Germline V gives CDR1 SNHLY, CDR2 FYNNEI. The CDR3 sequence is 13 residues long. The CDR3 DNA follows: TGTGCCAGCAGTAACCAGGGGGCAGGTGGCTACACCTTC. Encoded protein: CASSNQGAGGYTF.

V is TRBV6-5 and J is TRBJ1-3, with a possible D match to TRBD1 (5 bases). There are 14 residues in the CDR3. Trimming removed 4 bases from V and 0 bases from J, with 7 bases in between. Per germline, CDR1 MNHEY and CDR2 SVGAGI. The CDR3: CASSFRVSGNTIYF. CDR3 DNA sequence: TGTGCCAGCAGTTTCAGGGTCTCTGGAAACACCATATATTTT.

This clone was counted a single time. The chain uses TRBV19 and TRBJ2-6; 7 bases are a match to TRBD2. The CDR3 has 18 amino acids. J lost 0 bases, V lost 4 bases, and 9 bases had no gene match. The germline V gene encodes CDR1 LNHDA and CDR2 SQIVND (reference sequence). Here the CDR3 reads CASSKIREADSGANVLTF. CDR3 DNA: TGTGCCAGTAGTAAAATCCGGGAGGCCGACTCTGGGGCCAACGTCCTGACTTTC.

The count of this clone is one. This rearrangement joins TRBV19 to TRBJ2-7; 9 bases agree with TRBD1. The CDR3 runs 14 residues. Germline lookup yields CDR1 LNHDA and CDR2 SQIVND (reference sequence). V dropped 7 bases and J dropped 3; count of bases not matched to a gene: 7. The CDR3 sequence: CASKPGQGHYEQYF. In DNA, the CDR3 is TGTGCCAGTAAACCGGGACAGGGCCACTACGAGCAGTACTTC. Full variable domain (outside the CDR3, taken from reference TRBV19 and TRBJ2-7): DGGITQSPKYLFRKEGQNVTLSCEQNLNHDAMYWYRQDPGQGLRLIYYSQIVNDFQKGDIAEGYSVSREKKESFPLTVTSAQKNPTAFYLCASKPGQGHYEQYFGPGTRLTVT.

The table lists this clone with a count of one. The chain links TRBV10-3 to TRBJ2-7; 10 nucleotides align to TRBD2. CDR3 length equals 16 residues. J was trimmed by 0 bases and V by 3 bases; bases with no gene match: 5. CDR1 ENHRY and CDR2 SYGVKD come from the germline V gene. The CDR3 DNA reads TGTGCCATCAGTGAAGGACTAGCGGACATCTCCTACGAGCAGTACTTC. The encoded protein is CAISEGLADISYEQYF.

The gene calls are TRBV29-1 and TRBJ1-3, with D tentatively TRBD1 (6 bases). This CDR3 spans 13 amino acids. The V end lost 7 bases, the J end lost 0 bases, and 10 bases lay between the germline ends. From germline, CDR1 is SQVTM and CDR2 ANQGSEA. CDR3 loop: CSALGGSGNTIYF. CDR3 nucleotides: TGCAGCGCCCTAGGGGGCTCTGGAAACACCATATATTTT.

This chain connects TRBV10-3 to TRBJ2-6; TRBD1 might be the D (6 bases). CDR3 length: 17 residues. V was trimmed by 4 bases and J by 1 base, leaving 14 bases between them. Germline CDR1 and CDR2: ENHRY and SYGVKD. The chain's CDR3 is CAISGAGERSGANVLTF. The CDR3 nucleotides are TGTGCCATCAGTGGGGCAGGGGAGAGGTCTGGGGCCAACGTCCTGACTTTC.

In this sample, this clone turned up once. Here the CDR3 DNA reads TGTGCCAGCAGGCCACGAGGGCCACCCTACGAGCAGTACTTC. Amino acid sequence: CASRPRGPPYEQYF. The chain recombines TRBV7-8 with TRBJ2-7, with D possibly matching TRBD2 (5 bases). The CDR3 length is 14 residues. Looked up from germline, CDR1 is SGHVS and CDR2 is FQNEAQ. Trimming pared 6 bases from V and 2 bases from J, leaving 14 bases between.

This sequence joins TRBV29-1 and TRBJ1-4; 7 nucleotides align to TRBD1. Trimming at V came to 6 bases and at J to 5 bases, leaving 9 bases not matched to a gene. CDR3 length: 14 amino acids. CDR1 and CDR2 (germline): SQVTM, ANQGSEA. CDR3 in DNA: TGCAGCGTCCTGCTCACAGGGGTAAATGAAAAACTGTTTTTT. This codes for CSVLLTGVNEKLFF.

Written as DNA, the CDR3 is TGTGCCAGCAGCCACCCCCCCCGGGACAGGGGACCTTGGGAGCAGTACTTC. Translation: CASSHPPRDRGPWEQYF. The rearrangement uses TRBV3-1 (or the pseudogene TRBV3-2) and TRBJ2-7, with 10 bases that match TRBD1. V lost 3 bases and J lost 7; bases outside the gene matches: 15. Germline loops: CDR1 LGHDT, CDR2 YNNKEL (reference sequence). The CDR3 spans 17 residues.

V and J are TRBV9 and TRBJ1-1; D possibly corresponds to TRBD1 (5 bases). V was trimmed by 4 bases and J by 3 bases, leaving 19 bases between them. Germline CDR1 reads SGDLS; CDR2 reads YYNGEE. This CDR3 has 16 residues. The CDR3 DNA follows: TGTGCCAGCAGCCCCTACACCTTCTCGGGGGACACTGAAGCTTTCTTT. This translates into CASSPYTFSGDTEAFF.

V gene TRBV5-1 combines with J gene TRBJ2-7; tentative D call: TRBD1 (6 bases). With 3 bases removed from V and 5 bases from J, the gap between germline ends came to 21 bases. The CDR3 covers 16 residues. CDR1 is SGHRS and CDR2 is YFSETQ in the germline V gene. The CDR3 is CASSSSGNRAEDEQYF. The CDR3 coding sequence is TGCGCCAGCAGCTCGTCGGGGAACAGGGCTGAGGACGAGCAGTACTTC. The full variable domain, in which reference TRBV5-1 and TRBJ2-7 provide the parts outside the CDR3, is KAGVTQTPRYLIKTRGQQVTLSCSPISGHRSVSWYQQTPGQGLQFLFEYFSETQRNKGNFPGRFSGRQFSNSRSEMNVSTLELGDSALYLCASSSSGNRAEDEQYFGPGTRLTVT.

This rearrangement joins TRBV29-1 to TRBJ1-1, with D possibly TRBD1 on 6 matching bases. V was shortened by 7 bases and J by 1 base, with 28 bases between the two germline ends. The germline V gene has CDR1 SQVTM and CDR2 ANQGSEA. The CDR3 consists of 18 residues. For the CDR3, the DNA is TGCAGCGGAATGGGGGCCGGTACAGGGATGTCGCAGAACACTGAAGCTTTCTTT. This translates into CSGMGAGTGMSQNTEAFF.

DNA for the CDR3: TGTGCCAGCAGCCCTGACAGCCTCTCTGGAAACACCATATATTTT. It translates to CASSPDSLSGNTIYF. V is TRBV7-2 and J is TRBJ1-3; D is possibly TRBD1 (5 bases). Trimming took off 5 bases at V and 0 bases at J, with 11 bases between the two ends. The CDR3 is 15 amino acids. Germline V gene lookup returns CDR1 SGHTA and CDR2 FQGNSA.

The chain couples TRBV6-1 to TRBJ2-2; 9 bases match TRBD2. CDR3 size: 18 residues. Germline-derived CDR1 and CDR2 are MNHNS and SASEGT. V lost 2 bases, J lost 5 bases, and 12 bases stayed unmatched. For the CDR3, the DNA is TGTGCCAGCAGTGAACGACATATTGGCGGGAGGGGGACCGGGGAGCTGTTTTTT. As protein: CASSERHIGGRGTGELFF.